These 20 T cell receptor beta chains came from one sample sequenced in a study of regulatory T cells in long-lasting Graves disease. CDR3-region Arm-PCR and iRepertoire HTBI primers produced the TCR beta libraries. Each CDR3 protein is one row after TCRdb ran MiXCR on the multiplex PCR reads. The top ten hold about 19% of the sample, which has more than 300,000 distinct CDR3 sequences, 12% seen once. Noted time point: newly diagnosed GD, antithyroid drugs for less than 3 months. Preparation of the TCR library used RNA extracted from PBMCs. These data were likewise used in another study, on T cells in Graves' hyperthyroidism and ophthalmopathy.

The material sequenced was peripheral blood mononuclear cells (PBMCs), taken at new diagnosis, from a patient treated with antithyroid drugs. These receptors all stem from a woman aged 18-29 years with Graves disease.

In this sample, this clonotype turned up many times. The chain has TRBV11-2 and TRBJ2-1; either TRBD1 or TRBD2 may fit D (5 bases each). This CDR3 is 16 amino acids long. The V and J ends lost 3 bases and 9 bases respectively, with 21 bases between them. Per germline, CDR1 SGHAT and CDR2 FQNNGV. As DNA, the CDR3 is TGTGCCAGCAGCTTTATAGGGTCGGGACCCTCGGGTGAGCAGTTCTTC. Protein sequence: CASSFIGSGPSGEQFF. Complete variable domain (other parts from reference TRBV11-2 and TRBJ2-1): EAGVAQSPRYKIIEKRQSVAFWCNPISGHATLYWYQQILGQGPKLLIQFQNNGVVDDSQLPKDRFSAERLKGVDSTLKIQPAKLEDSAVYLCASSFIGSGPSGEQFFGPGTRLTVL.

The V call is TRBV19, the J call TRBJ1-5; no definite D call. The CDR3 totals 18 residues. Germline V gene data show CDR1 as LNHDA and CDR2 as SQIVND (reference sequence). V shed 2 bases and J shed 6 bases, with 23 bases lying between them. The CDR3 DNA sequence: TGTGCCAGTAGTATAATCGGTTGGGTTAGAGGCGGCGGTCAGCCCCAGCATTTT. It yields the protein CASSIIGWVRGGGQPQHF.

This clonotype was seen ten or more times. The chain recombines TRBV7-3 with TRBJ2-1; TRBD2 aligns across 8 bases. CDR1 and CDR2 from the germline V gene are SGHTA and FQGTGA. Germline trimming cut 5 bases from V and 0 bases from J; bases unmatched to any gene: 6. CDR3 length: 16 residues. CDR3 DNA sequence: TGTGCCAGCAGCACCACTAGCGGACGCTCCTACAATGAGCAGTTCTTC. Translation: CASSTTSGRSYNEQFF.

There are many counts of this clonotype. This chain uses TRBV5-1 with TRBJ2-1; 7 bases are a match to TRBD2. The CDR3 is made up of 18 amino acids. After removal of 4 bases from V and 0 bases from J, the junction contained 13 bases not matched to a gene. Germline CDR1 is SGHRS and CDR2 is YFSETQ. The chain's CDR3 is CASSHREARGSSYNEQFF. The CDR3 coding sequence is TGCGCCAGCAGCCATAGGGAGGCGCGGGGGAGCTCCTACAATGAGCAGTTCTTC.

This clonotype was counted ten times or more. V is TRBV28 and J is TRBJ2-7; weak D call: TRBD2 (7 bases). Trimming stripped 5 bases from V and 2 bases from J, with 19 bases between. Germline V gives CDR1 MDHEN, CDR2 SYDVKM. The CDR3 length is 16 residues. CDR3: CASSTRVGGAAYEQYF. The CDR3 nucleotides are TGTGCCAGCAGTACGCGCGTGGGGGGGGCAGCCTACGAGCAGTACTTC.

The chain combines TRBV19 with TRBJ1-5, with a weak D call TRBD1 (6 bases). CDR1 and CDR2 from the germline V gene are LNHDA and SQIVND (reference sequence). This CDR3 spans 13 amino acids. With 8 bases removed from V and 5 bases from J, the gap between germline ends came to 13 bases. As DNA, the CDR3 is TGTGCCAGTTCGGACAGCGAGTATCAGCCCCAGCATTTT. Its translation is CASSDSEYQPQHF.

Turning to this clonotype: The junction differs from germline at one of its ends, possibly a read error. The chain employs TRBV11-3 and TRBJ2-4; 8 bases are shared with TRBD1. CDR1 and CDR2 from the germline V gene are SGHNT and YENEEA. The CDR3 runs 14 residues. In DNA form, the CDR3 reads TGTGCCGGCAGCTCAGGGACAGGAAAAAACATTCAGTACTTC. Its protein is CAGSSGTGKNIQYF.

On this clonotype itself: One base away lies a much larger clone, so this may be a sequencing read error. This CDR3 is CASSAKSPTYSNQPQHF. The CDR3 nucleotides read TGTGCCAGCAGTGCCAAATCCCCGACATATAGCAATCAGCCCCAGCATTTT. This chain links TRBV28 with TRBJ1-5; D ambiguous. This CDR3 is 17 amino acids long. V was pared by 5 bases and J by 0 bases, with 17 bases between. Germline assignment: CDR1 MDHEN and CDR2 SYDVKM.

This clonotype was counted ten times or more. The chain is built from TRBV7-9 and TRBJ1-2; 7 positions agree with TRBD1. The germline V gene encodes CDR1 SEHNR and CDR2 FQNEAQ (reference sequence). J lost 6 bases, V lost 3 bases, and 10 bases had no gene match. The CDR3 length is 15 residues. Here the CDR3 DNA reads TGTGCCAGCAGCTTGCGGACAGGAGTCATCGATGGCTACACCTTC. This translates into CASSLRTGVIDGYTF.

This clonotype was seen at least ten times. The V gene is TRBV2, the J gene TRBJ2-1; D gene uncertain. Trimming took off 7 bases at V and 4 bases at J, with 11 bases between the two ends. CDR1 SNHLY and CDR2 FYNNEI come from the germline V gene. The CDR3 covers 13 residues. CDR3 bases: TGTGCCAGCAAGGGCAGGTTATACAATGAGCAGTTCTTC. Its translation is CASKGRLYNEQFF.

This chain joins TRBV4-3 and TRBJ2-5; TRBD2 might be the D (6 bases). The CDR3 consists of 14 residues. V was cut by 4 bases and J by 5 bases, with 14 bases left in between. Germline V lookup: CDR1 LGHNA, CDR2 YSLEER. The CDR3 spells CASSRSTSRETQYF. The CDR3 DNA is TGCGCCAGCAGCCGATCCACTAGCCGGGAGACCCAGTACTTC.

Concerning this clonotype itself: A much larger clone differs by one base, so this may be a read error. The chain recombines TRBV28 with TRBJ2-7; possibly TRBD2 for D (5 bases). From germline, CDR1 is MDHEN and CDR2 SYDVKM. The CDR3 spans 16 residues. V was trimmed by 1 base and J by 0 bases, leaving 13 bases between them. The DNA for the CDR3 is TGTGCCAGCAGTTTATTGATGGGAGTCAGCTCCTACGAGCAGTACTTC. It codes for CASSLLMGVSSYEQYF.

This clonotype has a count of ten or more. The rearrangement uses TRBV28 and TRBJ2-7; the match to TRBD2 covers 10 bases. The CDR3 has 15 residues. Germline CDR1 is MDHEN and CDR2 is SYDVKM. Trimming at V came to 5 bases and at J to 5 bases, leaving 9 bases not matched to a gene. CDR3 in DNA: TGTGCCAGCAGTGGGGGACTAGCGATTGGGCACGAGCAGTACTTC. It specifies CASSGGLAIGHEQYF.

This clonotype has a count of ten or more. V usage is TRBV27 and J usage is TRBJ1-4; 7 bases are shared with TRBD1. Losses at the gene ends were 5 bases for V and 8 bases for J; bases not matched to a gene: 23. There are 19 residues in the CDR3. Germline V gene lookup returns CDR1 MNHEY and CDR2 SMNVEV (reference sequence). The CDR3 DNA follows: TGTGCCAGCAGTGTGACAGGGAAGGTTAAGCCGGTATCCTACGAAAAACTGTTTTTT. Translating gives CASSVTGKVKPVSYEKLFF.

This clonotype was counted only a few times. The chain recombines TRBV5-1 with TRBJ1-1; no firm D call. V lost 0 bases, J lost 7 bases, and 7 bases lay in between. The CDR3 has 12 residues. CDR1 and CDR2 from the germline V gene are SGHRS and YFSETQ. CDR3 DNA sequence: TGCGCCAGCAGCTTGGAACCCATTGAAGCTTTCTTT. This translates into CASSLEPIEAFF.

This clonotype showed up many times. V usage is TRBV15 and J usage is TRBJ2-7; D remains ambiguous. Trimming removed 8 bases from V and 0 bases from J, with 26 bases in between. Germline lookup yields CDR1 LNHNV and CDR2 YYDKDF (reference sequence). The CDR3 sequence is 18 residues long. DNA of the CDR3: TGTGCCACCCGCACCCTAAATGTACCGTGGTCCCGCTCCTACGAGCAGTACGTC. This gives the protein CATRTLNVPWSRSYEQYV.

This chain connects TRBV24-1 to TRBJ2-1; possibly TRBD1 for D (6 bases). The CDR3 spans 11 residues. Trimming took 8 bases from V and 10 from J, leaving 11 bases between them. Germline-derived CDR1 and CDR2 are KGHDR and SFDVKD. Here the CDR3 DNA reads TGTGCCACCAATAGACAGGCAGAGCAGTTCTTC. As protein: CATNRQAEQFF.

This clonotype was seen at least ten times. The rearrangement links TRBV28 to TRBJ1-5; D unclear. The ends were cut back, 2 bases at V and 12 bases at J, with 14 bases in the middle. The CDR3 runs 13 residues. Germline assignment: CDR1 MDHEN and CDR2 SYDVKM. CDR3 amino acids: CASSLPFSGDQHF. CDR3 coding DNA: TGTGCCAGCAGTTTACCATTTTCTGGGGACCAGCATTTT.

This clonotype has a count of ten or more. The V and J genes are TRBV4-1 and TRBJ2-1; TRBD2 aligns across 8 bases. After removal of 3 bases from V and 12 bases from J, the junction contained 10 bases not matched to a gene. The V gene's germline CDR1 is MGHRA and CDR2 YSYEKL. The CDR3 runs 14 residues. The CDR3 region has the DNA TGCGCCAGCAGCCAGACCCTAAGCGGGGGATTGCAGTTCTTC. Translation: CASSQTLSGGLQFF.

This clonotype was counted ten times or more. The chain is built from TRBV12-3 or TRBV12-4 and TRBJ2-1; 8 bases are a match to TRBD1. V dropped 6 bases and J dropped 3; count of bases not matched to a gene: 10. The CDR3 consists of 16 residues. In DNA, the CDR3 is TGTGCCAGCAGGGATCCGGGACAGGTCATCTACAATGAGCAGTTCTTC. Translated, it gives CASRDPGQVIYNEQFF.